This T cell receptor beta chain appears in the sequencing data of a study of blood T cell repertoires in COVID-19. Only in-frame clones appear in the TCRdb table, and some are missing; sequencing was by immunoSEQ multiplex PCR. The sample has approximately 200,000 clones; 75% to 90% are singletons. The CDR3 is 19 amino acids. V trimming: 5 bases; J trimming: 3 bases; junction bases outside the gene matches: 19. Germline lookup yields CDR1 SGHVS and CDR2 FNYEAQ. The sample taken for sequencing was PBMCs or T cells enriched from blood (not recorded which). The chain employs TRBV7-6 and TRBJ2-5, with 9 bases matching TRBD2. The clonotype was recovered from a man aged 25-45 years who had recovered from COVID-19. The CDR3 DNA sequence: TGTGCCAGCAGCCCCCACCGGGCGGGGGGGCCCACGGGGAAAGAGACCCAGTACTTC. Its protein product is CASSPHRAGGPTGKETQYF.